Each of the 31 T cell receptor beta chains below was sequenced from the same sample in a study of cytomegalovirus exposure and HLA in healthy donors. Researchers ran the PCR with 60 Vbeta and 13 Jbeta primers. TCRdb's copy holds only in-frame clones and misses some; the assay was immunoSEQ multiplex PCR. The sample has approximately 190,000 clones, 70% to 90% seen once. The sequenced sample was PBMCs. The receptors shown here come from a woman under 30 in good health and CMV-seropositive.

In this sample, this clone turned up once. For the CDR3, the DNA is TGTGCCAGCAGCAAAGGCTCAGACGAGGTCTACGAGCAGTACGTC. As protein: CASSKGSDEVYEQYV. The V gene is TRBV21-1, the J gene TRBJ2-7; the table's D gene call, TRBD2, was not cross checked with the DNA. TRBV21-1 counts as a pseudogene. The CDR3 runs 15 residues.

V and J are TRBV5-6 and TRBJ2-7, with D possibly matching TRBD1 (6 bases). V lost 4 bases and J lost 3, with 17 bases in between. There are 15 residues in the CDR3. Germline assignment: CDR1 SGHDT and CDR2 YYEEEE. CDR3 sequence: CASSDHEGVLYEQYF. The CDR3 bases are TGTGCCAGCAGCGATCATGAGGGGGTCCTCTACGAGCAGTACTTC.

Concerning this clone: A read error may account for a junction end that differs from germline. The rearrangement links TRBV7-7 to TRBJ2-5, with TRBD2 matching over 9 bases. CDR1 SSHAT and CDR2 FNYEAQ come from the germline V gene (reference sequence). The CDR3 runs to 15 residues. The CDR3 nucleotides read TGTGCTAGCAGCCAGGGACTAGCCACCGGGGAGACCCAGTACTTC. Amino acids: CASSQGLATGETQYF.

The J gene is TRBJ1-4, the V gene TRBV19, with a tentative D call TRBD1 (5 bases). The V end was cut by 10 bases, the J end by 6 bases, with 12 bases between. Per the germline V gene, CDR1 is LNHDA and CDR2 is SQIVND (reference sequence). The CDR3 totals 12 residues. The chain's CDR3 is CATGGVYEKLFF. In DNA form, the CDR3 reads TGTGCCACGGGGGGGGTTTATGAAAAACTGTTTTTT.

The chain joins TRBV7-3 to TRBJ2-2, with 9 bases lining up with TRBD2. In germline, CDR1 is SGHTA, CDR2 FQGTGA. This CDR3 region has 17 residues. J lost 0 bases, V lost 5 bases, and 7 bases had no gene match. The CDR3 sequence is CASSPLAGGANTGELFF. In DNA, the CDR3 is TGTGCCAGCAGCCCACTTGCGGGGGGGGCGAACACCGGGGAGCTGTTTTTT.

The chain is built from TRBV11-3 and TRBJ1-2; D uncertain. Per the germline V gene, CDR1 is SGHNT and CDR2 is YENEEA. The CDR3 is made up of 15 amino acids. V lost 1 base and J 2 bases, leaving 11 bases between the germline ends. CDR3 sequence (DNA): TGTGCCAGCAGCTTAGGCGGCGGGCAGAACTATGGCTACACCTTC. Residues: CASSLGGGQNYGYTF. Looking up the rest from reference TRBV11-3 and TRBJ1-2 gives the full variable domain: EAGVVQSPRYKIIEKKQPVAFWCNPISGHNTLYWYLQNLGQGPELLIRYENEEAVDDSQLPKDRFSAERLKGVDSTLKIQPAELGDSAVYLCASSLGGGQNYGYTFGSGTRLTVV.

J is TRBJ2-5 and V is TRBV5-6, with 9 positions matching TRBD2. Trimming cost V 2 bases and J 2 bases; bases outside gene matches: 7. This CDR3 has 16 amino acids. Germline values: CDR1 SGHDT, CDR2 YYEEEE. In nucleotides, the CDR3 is TGTGCCAGCAGCTTAGCGGGGGGACTCATACAAGAGACCCAGTACTTC. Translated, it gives CASSLAGGLIQETQYF.

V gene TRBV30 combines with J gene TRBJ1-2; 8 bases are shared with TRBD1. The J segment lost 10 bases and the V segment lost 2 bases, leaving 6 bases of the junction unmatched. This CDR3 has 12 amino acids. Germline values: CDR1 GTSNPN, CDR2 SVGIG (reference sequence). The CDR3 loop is CAWSKTGEPYTF. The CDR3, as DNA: TGTGCCTGGAGTAAGACAGGGGAACCCTACACCTTC.

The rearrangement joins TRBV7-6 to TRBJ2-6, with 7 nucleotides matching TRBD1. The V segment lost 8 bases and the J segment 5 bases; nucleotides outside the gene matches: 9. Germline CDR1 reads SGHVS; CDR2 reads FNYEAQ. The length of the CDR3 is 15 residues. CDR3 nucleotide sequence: TGTGCCAGCTCAGGACAGGCTCCGAGGGCCAACGTCCTGACTTTC. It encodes CASSGQAPRANVLTF.

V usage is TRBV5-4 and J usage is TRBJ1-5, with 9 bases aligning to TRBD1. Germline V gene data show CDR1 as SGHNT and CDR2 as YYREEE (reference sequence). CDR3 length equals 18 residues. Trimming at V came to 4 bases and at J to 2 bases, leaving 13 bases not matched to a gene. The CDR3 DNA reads TGTGCCAGCAGCGGTCAGGGGACAGGGTCCGTGGGCAATCAGCCCCAGCATTTT. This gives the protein CASSGQGTGSVGNQPQHF.

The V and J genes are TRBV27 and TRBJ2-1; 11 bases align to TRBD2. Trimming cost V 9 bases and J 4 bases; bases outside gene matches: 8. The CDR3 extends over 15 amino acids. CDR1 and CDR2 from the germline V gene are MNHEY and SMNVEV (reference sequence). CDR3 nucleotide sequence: TGTGCCAGTTCGTTTACTAGCGGGGGTTACAATGAGCAGTTCTTC. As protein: CASSFTSGGYNEQFF.

CDR3: CASSEQFTGTYEQYV. In DNA form, the CDR3 reads TGTGCCAGCAGTGAACAGTTTACAGGAACCTACGAGCAGTACGTC. The rearrangement links TRBV2 to TRBJ2-7, with a weak D call TRBD1 (5 bases). The V end was cut by 2 bases, the J end by 2 bases, with 13 bases between. CDR1 and CDR2 from the germline V gene are SNHLY and FYNNEI. This CDR3 is built from 15 residues.

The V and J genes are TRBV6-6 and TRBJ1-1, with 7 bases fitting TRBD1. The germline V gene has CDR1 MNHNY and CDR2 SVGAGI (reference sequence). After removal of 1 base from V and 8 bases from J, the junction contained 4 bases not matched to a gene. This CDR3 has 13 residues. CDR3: CASSYYRGSEAFF. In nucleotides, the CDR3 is TGTGCCAGCAGTTACTACAGGGGCTCCGAAGCTTTCTTT.

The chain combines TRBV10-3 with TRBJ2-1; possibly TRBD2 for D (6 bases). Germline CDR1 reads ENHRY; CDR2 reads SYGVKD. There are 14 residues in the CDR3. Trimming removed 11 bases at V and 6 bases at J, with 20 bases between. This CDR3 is CASISGDSVNEQFF. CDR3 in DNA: TGTGCCTCAATTTCGGGGGATAGCGTCAATGAGCAGTTCTTC.

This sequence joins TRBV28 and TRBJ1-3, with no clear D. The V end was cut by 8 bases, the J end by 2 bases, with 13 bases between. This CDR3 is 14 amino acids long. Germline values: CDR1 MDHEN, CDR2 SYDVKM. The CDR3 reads CASVSGLTGNTIYF. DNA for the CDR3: TGTGCCAGCGTATCAGGACTCACTGGAAACACCATATATTTT. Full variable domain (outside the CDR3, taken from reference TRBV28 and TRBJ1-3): DVKVTQSSRYLVKRTGEKVFLECVQDMDHENMFWYRQDPGLGLRLIYFSYDVKMKEKGDIPEGYSVSREKKERFSLILESASTNQTSMYLCASVSGLTGNTIYFGEGSWLTVV.

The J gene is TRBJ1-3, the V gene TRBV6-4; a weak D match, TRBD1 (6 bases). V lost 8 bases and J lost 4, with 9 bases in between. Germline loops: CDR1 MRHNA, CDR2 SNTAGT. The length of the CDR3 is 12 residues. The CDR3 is CASPGAGNTIYF. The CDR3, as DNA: TGTGCCAGCCCAGGGGCCGGAAACACCATATATTTT.

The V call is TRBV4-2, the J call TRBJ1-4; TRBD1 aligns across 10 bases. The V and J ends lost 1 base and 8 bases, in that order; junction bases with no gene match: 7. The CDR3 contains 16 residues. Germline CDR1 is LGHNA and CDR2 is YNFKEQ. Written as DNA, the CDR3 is TGTGCCAGCAGCCAAGTTTCCGGGACAGGGGACGAAAAACTGTTTTTT. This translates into CASSQVSGTGDEKLFF.

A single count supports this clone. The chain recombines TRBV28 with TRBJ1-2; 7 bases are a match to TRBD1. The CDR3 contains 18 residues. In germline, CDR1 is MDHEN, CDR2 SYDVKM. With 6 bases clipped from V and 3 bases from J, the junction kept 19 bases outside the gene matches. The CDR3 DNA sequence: TGTGCCAGCAGCTATAGCCGGGACAGCTCCTATACATACTATGGCTACACCTTC. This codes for CASSYSRDSSYTYYGYTF.

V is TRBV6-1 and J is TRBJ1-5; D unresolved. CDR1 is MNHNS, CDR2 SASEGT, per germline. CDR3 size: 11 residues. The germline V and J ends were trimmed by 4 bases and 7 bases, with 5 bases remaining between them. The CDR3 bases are TGTGCCAGCAGTGCCGGGCAGCCCCAGCATTTT. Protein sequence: CASSAGQPQHF.

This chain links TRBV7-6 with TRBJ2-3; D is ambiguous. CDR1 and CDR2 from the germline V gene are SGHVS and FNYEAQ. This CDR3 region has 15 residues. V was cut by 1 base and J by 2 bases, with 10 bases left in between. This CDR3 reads CASSLGLSPTDTQYF. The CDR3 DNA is TGTGCCAGCAGCTTAGGGCTTTCACCCACAGATACGCAGTATTTT.

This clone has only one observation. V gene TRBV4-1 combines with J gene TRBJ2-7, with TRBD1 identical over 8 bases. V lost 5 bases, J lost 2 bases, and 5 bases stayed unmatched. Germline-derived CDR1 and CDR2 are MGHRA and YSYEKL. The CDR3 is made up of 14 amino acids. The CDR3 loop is CASSIGQGPYEQYV. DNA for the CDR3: TGCGCCAGCAGCATAGGACAGGGACCCTACGAGCAGTACGTC.

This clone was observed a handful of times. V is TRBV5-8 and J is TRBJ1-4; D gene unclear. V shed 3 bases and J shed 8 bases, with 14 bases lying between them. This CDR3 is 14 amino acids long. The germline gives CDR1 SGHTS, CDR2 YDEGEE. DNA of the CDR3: TGTGCCAGCAGCTCGCCGGTTAGAGGGGAAAAACTGTTTTTT. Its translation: CASSSPVRGEKLFF.

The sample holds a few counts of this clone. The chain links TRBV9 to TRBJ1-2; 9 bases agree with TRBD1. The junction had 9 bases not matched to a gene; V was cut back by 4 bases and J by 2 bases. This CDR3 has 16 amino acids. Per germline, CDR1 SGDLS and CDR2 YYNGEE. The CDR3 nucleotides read TGTGCCAGCAGCTCCAGAGCCGGGACAGGGAACTATGGCTACACCTTC. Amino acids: CASSSRAGTGNYGYTF.

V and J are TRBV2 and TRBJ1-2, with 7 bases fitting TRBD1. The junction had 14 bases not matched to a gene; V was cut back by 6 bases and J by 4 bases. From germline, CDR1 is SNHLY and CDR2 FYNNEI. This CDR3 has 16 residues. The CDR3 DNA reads TGTGCCAGCAGCGCCCAAGGACAGGCTCCCCTCTATGGCTACACCTTC. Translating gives CASSAQGQAPLYGYTF.

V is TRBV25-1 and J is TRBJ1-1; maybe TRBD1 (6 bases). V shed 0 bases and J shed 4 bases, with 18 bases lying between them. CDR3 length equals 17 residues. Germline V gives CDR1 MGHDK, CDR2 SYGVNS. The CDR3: CASSEYRARGGITEAFF. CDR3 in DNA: TGTGCCAGCAGTGAATATCGGGCCAGGGGAGGGATCACTGAAGCTTTCTTT.

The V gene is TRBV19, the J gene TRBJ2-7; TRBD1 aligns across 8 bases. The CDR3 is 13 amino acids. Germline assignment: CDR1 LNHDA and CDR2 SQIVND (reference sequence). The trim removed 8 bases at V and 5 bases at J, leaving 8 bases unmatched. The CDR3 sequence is CASADQGAHEQYV. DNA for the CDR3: TGTGCCAGTGCGGATCAGGGGGCTCACGAGCAGTACGTC.

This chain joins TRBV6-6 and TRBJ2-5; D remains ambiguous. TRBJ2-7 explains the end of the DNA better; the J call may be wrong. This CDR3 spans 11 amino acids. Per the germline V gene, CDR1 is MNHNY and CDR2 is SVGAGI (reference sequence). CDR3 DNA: TGTGCCAGCAGTTACGGAGACGAGCAGTACTTC. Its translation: CASSYGDEQYF.

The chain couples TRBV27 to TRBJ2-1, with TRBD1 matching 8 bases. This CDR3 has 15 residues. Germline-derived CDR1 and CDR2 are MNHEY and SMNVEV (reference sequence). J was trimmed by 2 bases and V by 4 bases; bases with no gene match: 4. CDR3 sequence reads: CASSSDRGPYNEQFF. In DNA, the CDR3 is TGTGCCAGCAGTTCCGACAGGGGCCCCTACAATGAGCAGTTCTTC.

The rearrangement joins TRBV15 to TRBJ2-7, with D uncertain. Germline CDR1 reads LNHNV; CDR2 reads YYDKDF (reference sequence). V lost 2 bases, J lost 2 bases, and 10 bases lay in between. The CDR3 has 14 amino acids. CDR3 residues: CATSRTNTAYEQYF. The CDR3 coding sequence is TGTGCCACCAGCAGAACCAACACCGCCTACGAGCAGTACTTC.

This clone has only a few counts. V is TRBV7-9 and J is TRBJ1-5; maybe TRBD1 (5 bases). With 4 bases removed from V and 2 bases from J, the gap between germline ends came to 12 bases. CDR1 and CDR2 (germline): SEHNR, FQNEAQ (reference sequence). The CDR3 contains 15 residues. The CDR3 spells CASSWGEGGNQPQHF. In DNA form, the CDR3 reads TGTGCCAGCAGCTGGGGGGAAGGGGGCAATCAGCCCCAGCATTTT. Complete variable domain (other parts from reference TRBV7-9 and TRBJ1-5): DTGVSQNPRHKITKRGQNVTFRCDPISEHNRLYWYRQTLGQGPEFLTYFQNEAQLEKSRLLSDRFSAERPKGSFSTLEIQRTEQGDSAMYLCASSWGEGGNQPQHFGDGTRLSIL.

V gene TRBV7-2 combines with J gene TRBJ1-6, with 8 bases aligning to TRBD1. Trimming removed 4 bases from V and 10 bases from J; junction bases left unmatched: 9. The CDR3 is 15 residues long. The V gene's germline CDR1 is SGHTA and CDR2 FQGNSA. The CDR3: CASSSDRARRSPLHF. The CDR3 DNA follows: TGTGCCAGCAGCTCGGACAGGGCTCGGCGATCACCCCTCCACTTT.